This TCR beta chain was captured by sequencing in a study of T cell responses to AZD1222 COVID-19 vaccine. Regarding the study as a whole: It should be noted that donors were predominantly white British and more often female, and clonal diversity was possibly underestimated. With dominance at 160-218 and 743-854, vaccine-associated CD4 TCRs spanned spike.

A remark on this clone: Antigen: not known.

This CDR3 contains 16 residues. V was clipped by 4 bases and J by 3 bases; unmatched bases: 11. Germline lookup yields CDR1 MNHNS and CDR2 SASEGT. Repertoires were generated with immunoSEQ multiplex PCR, while TCRdb's copy carries only in-frame clones and drops some. The profile shows some 120,000 clones, just over 85% of them singletons. This sequence joins TRBV6-1 and TRBJ2-5, with 7 bases aligning to TRBD1. The source material was peripheral blood, sampled on day 0 of AZD1222 vaccination. This clonotype was obtained from an adult in good health. CDR3 sequence reads: CASSARTGQRKETQYF. In nucleotides, the CDR3 is TGTGCCAGCAGTGCCCGGACGGGACAGAGAAAAGAGACCCAGTACTTC.